This T cell receptor (beta chain) was sequenced in a study of shared clonotypes between healthy human individuals. Germline-derived CDR1 and CDR2 are SEHNR and FQNEAQ (reference sequence). The length of the CDR3 is 13 residues. Trimming removed 3 bases from V and 4 bases from J, with 8 bases in between. Here immunoSEQ multiplex PCR was the method, and the copy in TCRdb shows in-frame clones only, minus some. The table shows 530,000 or so clones, with nearly 80% occurring only once. V and J are TRBV7-9 and TRBJ2-3; D is unclear. This TCR came from a woman aged 40 to 50 in good health. Some clones in this sample may be carry-over from other donors' samples. Input material: PBMCs. CDR3 protein: CASSLDASDTQYF. CDR3 sequence (DNA): TGTGCCAGCAGCTTGGACGCTTCAGATACGCAGTATTTT.